Listed here are 19 T cell receptor beta chains from one sample, sequenced in a study of T cells in Graves' hyperthyroidism and ophthalmopathy. Template material for amplifying TCR beta CDR3 regions consisted of RNA transcripts. HTBI primers were employed in a first-round RT-PCR of the TCR CDR3. TCRdb called the multiplex PCR reads again in MiXCR, with one record for every CDR3 protein. The sample holds about 380,000 distinct CDR3 sequences; 18% are singletons and the top ten take 40%. Sequences were obtained from blood. The receptor source for this set is a young man with Graves' ophthalmopathy.

This clonotype was observed at least ten times. The chain recombines TRBV12-3 or TRBV12-4 with TRBJ1-4; 7 nucleotides match TRBD1. Trimming cost V 6 bases and J 10 bases; bases outside gene matches: 8. The CDR3 has 13 residues. The CDR3 is CASSQRQGGKLFF. CDR3 bases: TGTGCCAGCAGCCAAAGACAGGGCGGAAAACTGTTTTTT.

This clonotype has a handful of counts. The V and J genes are TRBV6-1 and TRBJ2-1; 11 bases agree with TRBD2. J lost 6 bases, V lost 5 bases, and 9 bases had no gene match. Germline V gene sequence: CDR1 MNHNS, CDR2 SASEGT. The CDR3 is made up of 16 amino acids. CDR3: CASSSPASGGFNEQFF. Here the CDR3 DNA reads TGTGCCAGCAGTTCCCCGGCTAGCGGGGGGTTCAATGAGCAGTTCTTC.

This clonotype was seen repeatedly, ten times or more. This chain uses TRBV15 with TRBJ1-1; D perhaps matches TRBD1 (5 bases). Trimming shortened V by 3 bases and J by 5 bases, and 10 bases separated the two germline ends. The CDR3 is made up of 13 amino acids. Per germline, CDR1 LNHNV and CDR2 YYDKDF (reference sequence). The CDR3 DNA reads as TGTGCCACCAGCAGGACAGTCCTAACTGAAGCTTTCTTT. Translation: CATSRTVLTEAFF. The variable domain in full, completed from reference TRBV15 and TRBJ1-1, reads DAMVIQNPRYQVTQFGKPVTLSCSQTLNHNVMYWYQQKSSQAPKLLFHYYDKDFNNEADTPDNFQSRRPNTSFCFLDIRSPGLGDTAMYLCATSRTVLTEAFFGQGTRLTVV.

This clonotype was found many times. The junction departs from the called germline gene at one end, perhaps through a read error. The DNA for the CDR3 is TGTGCCAGCAGTTACAGCAGGGGACAGAACTCTGAAGCTTTCTTT. Encoded protein: CASSYSRGQNSEAFF. The rearrangement joins TRBV6-6 to TRBJ1-1, with 7 bases aligning to TRBD1. From germline, CDR1 is MNHNY and CDR2 SVGAGI (reference sequence). This CDR3 contains 15 residues.

This clonotype was seen a few times. The chain uses TRBV14 and TRBJ2-3; D is possibly TRBD2 (5 bases). This CDR3 is 15 amino acids long. Looked up from germline, CDR1 is SGHDN and CDR2 is FVKESK. V lost 0 bases, J lost 5 bases, and 12 bases lay in between. The CDR3 bases are TGTGCCAGCAGCCAAGATCGGGGTAGGCTAGATACGCAGTATTTT. This translates into CASSQDRGRLDTQYF.

J is TRBJ1-5 and V is TRBV29-1; unclear D gene. Germline CDR1 reads SQVTM; CDR2 reads ANQGSEA. The V end lost 6 bases, the J end lost 3 bases, and 12 bases lay between the germline ends. There are 13 residues in the CDR3. In DNA form, the CDR3 reads TGCAGCGTAGGCGGAACAGACAATCAGCCCCAGCATTTT. Translation gives CSVGGTDNQPQHF. The variable domain in full, completed from reference TRBV29-1 and TRBJ1-5, reads SAVISQKPSRDICQRGTSLTIQCQVDSQVTMMFWYRQQPGQSLTLIATANQGSEATYESGFVIDKFPISRPNLTFSTLTVSNMSPEDSSIYLCSVGGTDNQPQHFGDGTRLSIL.

This clonotype appeared a few times. The chain carries TRBV25-1 and TRBJ1-2, with 7 bases fitting TRBD1. Germline V gene lookup returns CDR1 MGHDK and CDR2 SYGVNS. J was trimmed by 4 bases and V by 3 bases; bases with no gene match: 8. This CDR3 region has 15 residues. The CDR3 nucleotides are TGTGCCAGCAGTGAGGGGGACAGTTCTAGCTATGGCTACACCTTC. Protein: CASSEGDSSSYGYTF.

This clonotype was counted only a few times. The genes are TRBV24-1 and TRBJ2-1, with TRBD2 matching over 9 bases. The CDR3 extends over 18 amino acids. The V segment lost 0 bases and the J segment 7 bases; nucleotides outside the gene matches: 12. Germline-derived CDR1 and CDR2 are KGHDR and SFDVKD. CDR3 sequence (DNA): TGTGCCACCAGTGATTTGCTCTGGCGGGGGGGCCTGGTGAATGAGCAGTTCTTC. This encodes CATSDLLWRGGLVNEQFF.

There are many counts of this clonotype. The chain couples TRBV11-3 to TRBJ2-7, with TRBD1 identical over 8 bases. The CDR3 has 17 amino acids. Germline CDR1 and CDR2: SGHNT and YENEEA. J lost 2 bases, V lost 5 bases, and 14 bases had no gene match. CDR3: CASSPGEETGVPYEQYF. CDR3 bases: TGTGCCAGCAGCCCTGGTGAGGAGACAGGGGTACCCTACGAGCAGTACTTC.

This clonotype has at least ten counts. This chain joins TRBV11-1 and TRBJ2-3; TRBD1 or TRBD2 may be the D gene (5 bases each). The germline V and J ends were trimmed by 4 bases and 4 bases, with 21 bases remaining between them. CDR3 length equals 17 residues. CDR1 and CDR2 (germline): SGHAT, FQDESV (reference sequence). The CDR3 sequence: CASSWKKGALGPDTQYF. For the CDR3, the DNA is TGTGCCAGCAGCTGGAAGAAAGGGGCCTTGGGACCAGATACGCAGTATTTT.

The chain uses TRBV7-9 and TRBJ2-5; TRBD2 might be the D (7 bases). The germline gives CDR1 SEHNR, CDR2 FQNEAQ (reference sequence). V was pared by 6 bases and J by 5 bases, with 22 bases between. The CDR3 extends over 16 amino acids. The CDR3 spells CASSRDSSEGGETQYF. The CDR3 region has the DNA TGTGCCAGCAGTCGGGACTCTAGCGAGGGGGGGGAGACCCAGTACTTC.

The V and J genes are TRBV11-2 and TRBJ1-5; D unresolved. V lost 1 base to trimming and J lost 2 bases, with 9 bases between them. CDR1 and CDR2 (germline): SGHAT, FQNNGV. The CDR3 is 15 amino acids. The CDR3 here is CASSLGPDRNQPQHF. DNA for the CDR3: TGTGCCAGCAGCTTAGGACCGGATCGCAATCAGCCCCAGCATTTT. The entire variable domain, with the rest obtained from reference TRBV11-2 and TRBJ1-5, is as follows: EAGVAQSPRYKIIEKRQSVAFWCNPISGHATLYWYQQILGQGPKLLIQFQNNGVVDDSQLPKDRFSAERLKGVDSTLKIQPAKLEDSAVYLCASSLGPDRNQPQHFGDGTRLSIL.

This chain joins TRBV28 and TRBJ2-5, with 7 bases identical to TRBD2. Unmatched junction bases numbered 11, after V lost 5 bases and J lost 14 bases. Germline V gene data show CDR1 as MDHEN and CDR2 as SYDVKM. This CDR3 comprises 12 residues. CDR3 in DNA: TGTGCCAGCAGTCCCCGTAAACGCGGGAGCTACTTC. Its protein product is CASSPRKRGSYF.

At least ten counts were recorded for this clonotype. V and J are TRBV5-1 and TRBJ1-1; TRBD1 might be the D (5 bases). Looked up from germline, CDR1 is SGHRS and CDR2 is YFSETQ. There are 15 residues in the CDR3. V lost 1 base to trimming and J lost 0 bases, with 10 bases between them. CDR3 amino acids: CASSLRGGMNTEAFF. The CDR3 DNA sequence: TGCGCCAGCAGCTTGAGGGGCGGTATGAACACTGAAGCTTTCTTT. Complete variable domain (other parts from reference TRBV5-1 and TRBJ1-1): KAGVTQTPRYLIKTRGQQVTLSCSPISGHRSVSWYQQTPGQGLQFLFEYFSETQRNKGNFPGRFSGRQFSNSRSEMNVSTLELGDSALYLCASSLRGGMNTEAFFGQGTRLTVV.

This clonotype was seen more than once but under ten times. Being one base from a much bigger clone, this may be a read error. The chain recombines TRBV11-2 with TRBJ2-3; TRBD2 is a possible D gene (6 bases). This CDR3 comprises 15 residues. With 0 bases removed from V and 5 bases from J, the gap between germline ends came to 12 bases. Germline values: CDR1 SGHAT, CDR2 FQNNGV. DNA for the CDR3: TGTGCCAGCAGCTTAGAGGCGGGGCGTGGAGATACGCAGTATTTT. As protein: CASSLEAGRGDTQYF.

At least ten counts were recorded for this clonotype. The V call is TRBV7-8, the J call TRBJ2-1; perhaps TRBD2 as D (6 bases). CDR1 and CDR2 from the germline V gene are SGHVS and FQNEAQ. The V end was cut by 8 bases, the J end by 3 bases, with 23 bases between. The CDR3 has 17 amino acids. The CDR3 reads CASSEEAGSPHYNEQFF. The DNA of the CDR3 is TGTGCCAGCTCCGAGGAAGCGGGCAGCCCCCACTACAATGAGCAGTTCTTC.

The genes are TRBV20-1 and TRBJ1-1; D is unclear. The CDR3 has 14 residues. Germline V gene lookup returns CDR1 DFQATT and CDR2 SNEGSKA (reference sequence). With 0 bases removed from V and 4 bases from J, the gap between germline ends came to 12 bases. CDR3 sequence reads: CSAREGYWGTEAFF. CDR3 nucleotides: TGCAGTGCTAGAGAGGGTTATTGGGGCACTGAAGCTTTCTTT.

The genes are TRBV5-1 and TRBJ1-1; TRBD1 agrees at 8 bases. The germline CDR1 and CDR2 sequences are SGHRS and YFSETQ. The CDR3 is made up of 13 amino acids. With 0 bases clipped from V and 11 bases from J, the junction kept 6 bases outside the gene matches. CDR3 sequence: CASSLVTGGTAFF. In nucleotides, the CDR3 is TGCGCCAGCAGCTTGGTTACAGGGGGGACTGCTTTCTTT.

This clonotype appeared many times. The chain combines TRBV5-1 with TRBJ1-1; 11 nucleotides line up with TRBD1. Germline CDR1 reads SGHRS; CDR2 reads YFSETQ. This CDR3 is built from 14 residues. V shed 6 bases, J shed 5 bases, and the junction held 6 bases outside the gene matches. The CDR3 is CASTGQGARTEAFF. CDR3 bases: TGCGCCAGCACCGGACAGGGGGCTCGGACTGAAGCTTTCTTT.